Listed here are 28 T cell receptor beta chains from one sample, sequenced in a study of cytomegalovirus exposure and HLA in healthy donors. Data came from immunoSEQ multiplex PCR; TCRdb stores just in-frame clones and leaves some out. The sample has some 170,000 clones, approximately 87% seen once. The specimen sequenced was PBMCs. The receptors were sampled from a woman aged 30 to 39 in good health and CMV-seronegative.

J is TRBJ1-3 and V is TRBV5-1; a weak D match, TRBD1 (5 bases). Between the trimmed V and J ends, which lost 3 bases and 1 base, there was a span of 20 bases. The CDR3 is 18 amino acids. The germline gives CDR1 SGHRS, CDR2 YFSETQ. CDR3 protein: CASSSSPTGSDSGNTIYF. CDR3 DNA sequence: TGCGCCAGCAGCTCATCTCCCACAGGTTCCGATTCTGGAAACACCATATATTTT.

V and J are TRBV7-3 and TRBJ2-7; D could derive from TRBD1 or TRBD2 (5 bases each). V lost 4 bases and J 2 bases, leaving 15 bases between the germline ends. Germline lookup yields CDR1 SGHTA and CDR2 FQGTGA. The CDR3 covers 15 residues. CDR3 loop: CASSSNAGRAYEQYF. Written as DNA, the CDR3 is TGTGCCAGCAGCTCGAACGCGGGCAGGGCCTACGAGCAGTACTTC.

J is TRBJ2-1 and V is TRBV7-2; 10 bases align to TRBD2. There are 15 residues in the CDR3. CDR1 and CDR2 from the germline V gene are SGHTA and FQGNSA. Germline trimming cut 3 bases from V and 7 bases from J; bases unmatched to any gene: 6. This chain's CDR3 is CASSLGLAISNEQFF. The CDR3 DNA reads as TGTGCCAGCAGCTTGGGACTAGCGATCTCGAATGAGCAGTTCTTC.

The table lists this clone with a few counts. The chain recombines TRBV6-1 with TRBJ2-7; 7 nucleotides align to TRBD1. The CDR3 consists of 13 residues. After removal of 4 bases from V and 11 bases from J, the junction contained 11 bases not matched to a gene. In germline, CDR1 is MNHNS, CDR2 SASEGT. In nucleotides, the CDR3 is TGTGCCAGCAGTGCCCTGGACAGGCCGAGCAAGTACTTC. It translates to CASSALDRPSKYF.

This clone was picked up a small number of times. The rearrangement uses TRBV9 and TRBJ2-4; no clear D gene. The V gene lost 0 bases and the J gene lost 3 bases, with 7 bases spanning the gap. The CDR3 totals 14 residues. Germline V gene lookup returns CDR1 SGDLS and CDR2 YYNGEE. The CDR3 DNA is TGTGCCAGCAGCGTAGCCTTGGGCAAAAACATTCAGTACTTC. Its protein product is CASSVALGKNIQYF. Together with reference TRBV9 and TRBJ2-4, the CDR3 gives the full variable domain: DSGVTQTPKHLITATGQRVTLRCSPRSGDLSVYWYQQSLDQGLQFLIQYYNGEERAKGNILERFSAQQFPDLHSELNLSSLELGDSALYFCASSVALGKNIQYFGAGTRLSVL.

CDR3 nucleotides: TGTGCCAGTAGTACATACCGGGTTGACACTGAAGCTTTCTTT. Amino acids: CASSTYRVDTEAFF. V and J are TRBV19 and TRBJ1-1; D remains ambiguous. Per the germline V gene, CDR1 is LNHDA and CDR2 is SQIVND (reference sequence). Trimming shortened V by 4 bases and J by 3 bases, and 12 bases separated the two germline ends. The CDR3 runs to 14 residues.

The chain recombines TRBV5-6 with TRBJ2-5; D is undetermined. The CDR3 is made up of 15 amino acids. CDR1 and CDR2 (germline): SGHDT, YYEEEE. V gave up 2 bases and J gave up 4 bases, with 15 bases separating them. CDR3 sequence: CASSFFLVSIETQYF. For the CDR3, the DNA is TGTGCCAGCAGCTTTTTTTTAGTCTCGATAGAGACCCAGTACTTC.

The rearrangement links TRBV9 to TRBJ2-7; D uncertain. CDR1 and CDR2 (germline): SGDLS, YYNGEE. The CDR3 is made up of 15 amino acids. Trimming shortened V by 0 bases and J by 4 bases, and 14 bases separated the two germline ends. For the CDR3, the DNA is TGTGCCAGCAGCGTAGGGAGTCAGAGTTTATACGAGCAGTACTTC. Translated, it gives CASSVGSQSLYEQYF. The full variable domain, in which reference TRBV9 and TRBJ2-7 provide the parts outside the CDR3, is DSGVTQTPKHLITATGQRVTLRCSPRSGDLSVYWYQQSLDQGLQFLIQYYNGEERAKGNILERFSAQQFPDLHSELNLSSLELGDSALYFCASSVGSQSLYEQYFGPGTRLTVT.

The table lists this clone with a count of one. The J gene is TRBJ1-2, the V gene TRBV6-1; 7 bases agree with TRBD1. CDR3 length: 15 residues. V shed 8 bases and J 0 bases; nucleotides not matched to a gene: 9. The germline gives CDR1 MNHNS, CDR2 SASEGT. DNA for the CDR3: TGTGCCAGCGAACCAACAGGGGTTTCTAACTATGGCTACACCTTC. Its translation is CASEPTGVSNYGYTF.

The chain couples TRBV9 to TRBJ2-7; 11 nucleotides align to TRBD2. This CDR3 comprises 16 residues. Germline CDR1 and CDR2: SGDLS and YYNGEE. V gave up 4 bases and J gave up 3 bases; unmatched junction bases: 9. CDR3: CASSSGLAVNLYEQYF. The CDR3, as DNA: TGTGCCAGCAGCTCGGGACTAGCGGTTAATCTCTACGAGCAGTACTTC.

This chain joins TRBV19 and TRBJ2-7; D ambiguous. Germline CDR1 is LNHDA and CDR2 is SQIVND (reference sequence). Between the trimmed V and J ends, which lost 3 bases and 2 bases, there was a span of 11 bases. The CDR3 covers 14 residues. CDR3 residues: CASSMDQETYEQYF. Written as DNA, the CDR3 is TGTGCCAGTAGTATGGACCAGGAGACCTACGAGCAGTACTTC.

The CDR3 nucleotides are TGTGCCAGTAGTATGAGTCACGGTGGGGCAGCGAATTCTCAGCCCCAGCATTTT. Residues: CASSMSHGGAANSQPQHF. The chain couples TRBV19 to TRBJ1-5; D might be TRBD1 (5 bases). Trimming took 3 bases from V and 6 from J, leaving 24 bases between them. This CDR3 is built from 18 residues. Germline V gene sequence: CDR1 LNHDA, CDR2 SQIVND (reference sequence).

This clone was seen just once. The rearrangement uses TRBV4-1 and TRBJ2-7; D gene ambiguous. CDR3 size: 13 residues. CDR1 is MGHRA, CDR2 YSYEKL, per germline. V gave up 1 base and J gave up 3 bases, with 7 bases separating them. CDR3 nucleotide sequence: TGCGCCAGCAGCCAAGTTGAAAACTACGAGCAGTACTTC. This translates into CASSQVENYEQYF.

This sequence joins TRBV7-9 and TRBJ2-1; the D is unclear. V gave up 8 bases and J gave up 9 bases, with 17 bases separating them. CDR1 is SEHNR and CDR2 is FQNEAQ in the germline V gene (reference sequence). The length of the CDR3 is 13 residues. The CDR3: CASSTPESSEQFF. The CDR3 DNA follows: TGTGCCAGCTCGACACCCGAGTCGTCTGAGCAGTTCTTC. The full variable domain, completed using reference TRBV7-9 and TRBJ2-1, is DTGVSQNPRHKITKRGQNVTFRCDPISEHNRLYWYRQTLGQGPEFLTYFQNEAQLEKSRLLSDRFSAERPKGSFSTLEIQRTEQGDSAMYLCASSTPESSEQFFGPGTRLTVL.

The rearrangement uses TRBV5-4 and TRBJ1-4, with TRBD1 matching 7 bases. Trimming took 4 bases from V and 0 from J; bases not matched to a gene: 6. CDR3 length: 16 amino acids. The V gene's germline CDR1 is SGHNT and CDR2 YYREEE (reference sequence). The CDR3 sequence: CASSIEGTATNEKLFF. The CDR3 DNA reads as TGTGCCAGCAGCATCGAGGGGACAGCAACTAATGAAAAACTGTTTTTT.

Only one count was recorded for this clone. The CDR3 here is CASTRSSMGTGELFF. The DNA of the CDR3 is TGTGCCAGCACGAGGAGTAGCATGGGCACCGGGGAGCTGTTTTTT. The chain couples TRBV27 to TRBJ2-2; no clear D gene. The V and J ends lost 7 bases and 4 bases respectively, with 16 bases between them. CDR3 length: 15 amino acids. From germline, CDR1 is MNHEY and CDR2 SMNVEV (reference sequence).

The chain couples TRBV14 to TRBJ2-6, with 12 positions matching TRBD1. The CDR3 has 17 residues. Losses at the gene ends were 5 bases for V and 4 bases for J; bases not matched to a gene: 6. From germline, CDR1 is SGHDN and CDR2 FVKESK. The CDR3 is CASSLGQGARGANVLTF. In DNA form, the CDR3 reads TGTGCCAGCAGCTTGGGACAGGGGGCGCGCGGGGCCAACGTCCTGACTTTC.

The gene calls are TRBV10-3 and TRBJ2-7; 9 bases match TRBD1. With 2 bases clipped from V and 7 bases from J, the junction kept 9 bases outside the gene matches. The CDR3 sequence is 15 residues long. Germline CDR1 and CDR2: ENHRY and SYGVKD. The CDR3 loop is CAISEGQGSIEEQYF. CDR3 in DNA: TGTGCCATCAGTGAGGGACAGGGGTCGATAGAAGAGCAGTACTTC.

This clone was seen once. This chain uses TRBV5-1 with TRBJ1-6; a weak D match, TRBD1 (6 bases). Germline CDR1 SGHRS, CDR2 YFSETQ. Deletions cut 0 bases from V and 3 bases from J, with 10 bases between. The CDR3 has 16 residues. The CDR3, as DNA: TGCGCCAGCAGCTTGGGAACAGGGAGCTATAATTCACCCCTCCACTTT. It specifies CASSLGTGSYNSPLHF.

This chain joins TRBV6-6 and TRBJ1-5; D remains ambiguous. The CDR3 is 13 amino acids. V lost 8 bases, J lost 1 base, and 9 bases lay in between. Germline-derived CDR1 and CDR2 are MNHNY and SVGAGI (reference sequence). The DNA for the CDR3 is TGTGCCAGCCGCTCCTTCAGCAATCAGCCCCAGCATTTT. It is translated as CASRSFSNQPQHF.

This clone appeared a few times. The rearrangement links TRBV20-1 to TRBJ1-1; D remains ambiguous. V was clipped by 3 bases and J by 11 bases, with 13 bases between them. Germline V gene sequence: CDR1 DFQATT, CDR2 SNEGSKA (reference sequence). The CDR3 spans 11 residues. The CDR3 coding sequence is TGCAGTGCTAGTGTTGGATTCAGTGCTTTCTTT. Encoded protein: CSASVGFSAFF.

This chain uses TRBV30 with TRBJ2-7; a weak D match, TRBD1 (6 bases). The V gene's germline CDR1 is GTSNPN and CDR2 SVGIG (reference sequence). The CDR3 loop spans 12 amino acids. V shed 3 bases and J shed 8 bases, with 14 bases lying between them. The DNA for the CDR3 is TGTGCCTGGAGGGTGGACAGCCGCCAGCAGTACTTC. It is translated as CAWRVDSRQQYF.

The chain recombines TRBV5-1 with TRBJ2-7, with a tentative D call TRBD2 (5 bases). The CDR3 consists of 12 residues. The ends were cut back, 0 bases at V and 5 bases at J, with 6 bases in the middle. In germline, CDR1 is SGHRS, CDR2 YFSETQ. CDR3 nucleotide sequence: TGCGCCAGCAGCTTGGTGGGAGACGAGCAGTACTTC. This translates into CASSLVGDEQYF.

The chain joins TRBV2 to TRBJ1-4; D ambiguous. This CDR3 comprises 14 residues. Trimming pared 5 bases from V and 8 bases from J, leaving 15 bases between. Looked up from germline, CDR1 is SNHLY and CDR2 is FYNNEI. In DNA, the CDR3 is TGTGCCAGCAGTCTCGACGGCGGAGACGAAAAACTGTTTTTT. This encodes CASSLDGGDEKLFF.

The CDR3 reads CASRRIDGYTF. CDR3 nucleotides: TGTGCCAGCAGGAGGATTGACGGCTACACCTTC. The chain is built from TRBV28 and TRBJ1-2; D unresolved. Germline V gene lookup returns CDR1 MDHEN and CDR2 SYDVKM. The CDR3 is 11 amino acids. The ends were cut back, 6 bases at V and 8 bases at J, with 10 bases in the middle.

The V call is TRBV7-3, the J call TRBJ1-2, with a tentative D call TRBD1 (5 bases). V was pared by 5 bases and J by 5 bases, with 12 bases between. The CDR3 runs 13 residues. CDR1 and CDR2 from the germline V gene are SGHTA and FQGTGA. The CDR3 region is CASSGQQVYGYTF. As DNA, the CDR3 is TGTGCCAGCAGCGGCCAACAGGTTTATGGCTACACCTTC.

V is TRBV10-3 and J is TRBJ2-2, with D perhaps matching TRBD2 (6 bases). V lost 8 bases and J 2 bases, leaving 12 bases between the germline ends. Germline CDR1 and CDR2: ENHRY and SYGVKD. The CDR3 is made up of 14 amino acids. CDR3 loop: CAILAHTNTGELFF. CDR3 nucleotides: TGTGCCATCCTAGCGCATACTAACACCGGGGAGCTGTTTTTT.

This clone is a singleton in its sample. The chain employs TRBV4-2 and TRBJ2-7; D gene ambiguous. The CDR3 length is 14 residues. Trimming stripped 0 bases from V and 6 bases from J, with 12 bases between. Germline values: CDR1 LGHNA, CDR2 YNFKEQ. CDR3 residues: CASSQELYASEQYF. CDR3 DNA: TGTGCCAGCAGCCAAGAATTGTACGCCTCCGAGCAGTACTTC.